The source of this TCR beta chain is a study of cytomegalovirus exposure and HLA in healthy donors. CDR3 size: 17 residues. Deletions cut 4 bases from V and 0 bases from J, with 16 bases between. The germline V gene has CDR1 LNHDA and CDR2 SQIVND (reference sequence). Vbeta (60) and Jbeta (13) primers were used in the PCR. Sequencing used immunoSEQ multiplex PCR; TCRdb keeps in-frame clones, though not all of them. Of around 170,000 clones listed, roughly 84% are singletons. Study conclusions and caveats: Presence/absence analyses took donor sequencing depth as roughly uniform. Most of the CMV-associated TCR beta chains (in a later analysis) appeared to be HLA-restricted. In vitro experiments confirmed that three CMV-associated chains were specific for CMV antigens.

Details on this clone: The antigen is unknown.

Healthy bone marrow donors made up the donors. V is TRBV19 and J is TRBJ1-5; possibly TRBD1 for D (5 bases). The sample consisted of PBMCs. The TCR originated in a boy under 10 years old in good health and CMV-seronegative. CDR3 coding DNA: TGTGCCAGTAGTACCGGAAGACAGTCCTATAGCAATCAGCCCCAGCATTTT. Protein product: CASSTGRQSYSNQPQHF. Together with reference TRBV19 and TRBJ1-5, the CDR3 gives the full variable domain: DGGITQSPKYLFRKEGQNVTLSCEQNLNHDAMYWYRQDPGQGLRLIYYSQIVNDFQKGDIAEGYSVSREKKESFPLTVTSAQKNPTAFYLCASSTGRQSYSNQPQHFGDGTRLSIL.